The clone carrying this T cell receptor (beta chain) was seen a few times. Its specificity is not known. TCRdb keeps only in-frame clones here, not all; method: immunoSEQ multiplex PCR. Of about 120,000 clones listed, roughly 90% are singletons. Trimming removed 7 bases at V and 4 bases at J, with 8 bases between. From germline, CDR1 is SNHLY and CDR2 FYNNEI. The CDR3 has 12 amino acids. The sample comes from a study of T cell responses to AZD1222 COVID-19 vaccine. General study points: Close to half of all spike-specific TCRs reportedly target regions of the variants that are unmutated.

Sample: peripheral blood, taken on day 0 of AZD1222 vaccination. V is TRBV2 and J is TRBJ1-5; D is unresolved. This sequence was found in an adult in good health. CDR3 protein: CASNSINQPQHF. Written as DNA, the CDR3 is TGTGCCAGCAACTCTATTAATCAGCCCCAGCATTTT. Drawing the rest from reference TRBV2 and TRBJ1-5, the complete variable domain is EPEVTQTPSHQVTQMGQEVILRCVPISNHLYFYWYRQILGQKVEFLVSFYNNEISEKSEIFDDQFSVERPDGSNFTLKIRSTKLEDSAMYFCASNSINQPQHFGDGTRLSIL.